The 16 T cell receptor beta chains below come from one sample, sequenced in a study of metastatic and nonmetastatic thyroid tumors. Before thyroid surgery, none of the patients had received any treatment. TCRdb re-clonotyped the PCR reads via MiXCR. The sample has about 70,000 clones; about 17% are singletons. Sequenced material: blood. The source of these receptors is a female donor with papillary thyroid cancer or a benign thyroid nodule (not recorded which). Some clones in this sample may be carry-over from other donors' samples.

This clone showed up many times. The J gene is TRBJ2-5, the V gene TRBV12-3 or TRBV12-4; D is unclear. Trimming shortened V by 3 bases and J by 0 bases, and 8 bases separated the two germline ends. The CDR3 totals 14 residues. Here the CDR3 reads CASSLARYQETQYF. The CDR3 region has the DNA TGTGCCAGCAGTTTGGCCAGGTACCAAGAGACCCAGTACTTC.

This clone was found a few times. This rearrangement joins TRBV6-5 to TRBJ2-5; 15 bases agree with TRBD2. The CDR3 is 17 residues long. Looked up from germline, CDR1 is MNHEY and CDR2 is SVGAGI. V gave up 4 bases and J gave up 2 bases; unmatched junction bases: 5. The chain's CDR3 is CASSWTSGRGVQETQYF. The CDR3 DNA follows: TGTGCCAGCAGTTGGACTAGCGGGAGGGGGGTTCAAGAGACCCAGTACTTC.

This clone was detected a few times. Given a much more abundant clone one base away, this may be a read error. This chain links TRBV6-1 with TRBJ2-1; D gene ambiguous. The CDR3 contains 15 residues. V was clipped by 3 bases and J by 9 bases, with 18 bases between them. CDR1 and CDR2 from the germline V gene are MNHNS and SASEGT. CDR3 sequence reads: CASSDRAGEWTEQFF. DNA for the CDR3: TGTGCCAGCAGTGATCGAGCTGGAGAATGGACTGAGCAGTTCTTC.

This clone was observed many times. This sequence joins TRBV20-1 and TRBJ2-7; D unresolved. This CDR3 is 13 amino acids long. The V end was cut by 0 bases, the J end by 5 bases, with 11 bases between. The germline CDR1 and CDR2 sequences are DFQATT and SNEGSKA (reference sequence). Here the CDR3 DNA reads TGCAGTGCTAGAGAGATCGGACGGGACGAGCAGTACTTC. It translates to CSAREIGRDEQYF.

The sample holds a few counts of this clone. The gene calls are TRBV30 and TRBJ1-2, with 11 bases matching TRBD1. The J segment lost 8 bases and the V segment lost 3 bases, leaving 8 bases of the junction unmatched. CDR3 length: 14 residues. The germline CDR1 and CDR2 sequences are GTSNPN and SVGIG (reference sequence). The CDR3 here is CAWRRDRGFGGYTF. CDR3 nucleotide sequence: TGTGCCTGGAGGAGGGACAGGGGGTTTGGAGGCTACACCTTC.

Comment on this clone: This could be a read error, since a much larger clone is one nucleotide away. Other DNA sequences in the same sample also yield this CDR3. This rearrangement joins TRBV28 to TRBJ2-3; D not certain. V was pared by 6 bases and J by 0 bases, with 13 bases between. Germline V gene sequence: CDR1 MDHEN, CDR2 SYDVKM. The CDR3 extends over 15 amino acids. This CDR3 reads CASRAPDLSTDTQYF. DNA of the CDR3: TGTGCCAGCAGGGCCCCTGACCTCAGCACAGATACGCAGTATTTT.

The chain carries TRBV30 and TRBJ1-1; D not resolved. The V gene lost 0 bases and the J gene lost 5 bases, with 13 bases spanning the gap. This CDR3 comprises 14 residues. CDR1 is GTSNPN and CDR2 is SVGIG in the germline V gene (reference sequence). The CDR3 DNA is TGTGCCTGGAGTGTACGTGGGTGGAGTACTGAAGCTTTCTTT. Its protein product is CAWSVRGWSTEAFF.

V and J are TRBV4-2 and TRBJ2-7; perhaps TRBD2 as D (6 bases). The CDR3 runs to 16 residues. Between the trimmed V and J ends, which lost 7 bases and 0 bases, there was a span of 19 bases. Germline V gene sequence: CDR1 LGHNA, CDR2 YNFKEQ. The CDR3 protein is CASISPGGTFSYEQYF. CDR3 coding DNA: TGTGCCAGCATCTCCCCCGGGGGAACCTTCTCCTACGAGCAGTACTTC.

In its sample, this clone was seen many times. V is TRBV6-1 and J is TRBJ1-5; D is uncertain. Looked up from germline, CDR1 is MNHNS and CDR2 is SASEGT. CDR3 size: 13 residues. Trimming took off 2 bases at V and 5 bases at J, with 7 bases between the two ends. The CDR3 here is CASSERPDQPQHF. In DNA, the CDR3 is TGTGCCAGCAGTGAACGTCCCGATCAGCCCCAGCATTTT.

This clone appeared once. The CDR3 here is CAWSIWQNEQYF. CDR3 bases: TGTGCCTGGAGCATTTGGCAGAACGAGCAGTACTTC. The V and J genes are TRBV30 and TRBJ2-7; D gene uncertain. The germline V gene encodes CDR1 GTSNPN and CDR2 SVGIG (reference sequence). This CDR3 is 12 amino acids long. V shed 3 bases and J shed 5 bases, with 11 bases lying between them. Full variable domain (remainder filled in from reference TRBV30 and TRBJ2-7): SQTIHQWPATLVQPVGSPLSLECTVEGTSNPNLYWYRQAAGRGLQLLFYSVGIGQISSEVPQNLSASRPQDRQFILSSKKLLLSDSGFYLCAWSIWQNEQYFGPGTRLTVT.

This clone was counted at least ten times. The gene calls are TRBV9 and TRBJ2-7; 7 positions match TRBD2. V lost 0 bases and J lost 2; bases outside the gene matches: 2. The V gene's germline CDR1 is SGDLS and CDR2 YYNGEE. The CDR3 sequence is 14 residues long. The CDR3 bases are TGTGCCAGCAGCGTAGATGGGAGGGCCTACGAGCAGTACTTC. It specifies CASSVDGRAYEQYF.

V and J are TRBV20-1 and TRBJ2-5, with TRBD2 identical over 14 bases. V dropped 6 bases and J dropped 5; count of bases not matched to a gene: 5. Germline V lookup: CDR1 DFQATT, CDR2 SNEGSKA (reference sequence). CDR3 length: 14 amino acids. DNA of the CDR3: TGCAGTGCGAGGGGACTAGCGGGAGTGGAGACCCAGTACTTC. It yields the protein CSARGLAGVETQYF.

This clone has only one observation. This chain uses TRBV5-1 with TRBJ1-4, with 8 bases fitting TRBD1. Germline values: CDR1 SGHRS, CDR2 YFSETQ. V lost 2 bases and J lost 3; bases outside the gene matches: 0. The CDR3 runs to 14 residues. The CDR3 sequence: CASSLQGANEKLFF. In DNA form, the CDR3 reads TGCGCCAGCAGCTTACAGGGGGCTAATGAAAAACTGTTTTTT.

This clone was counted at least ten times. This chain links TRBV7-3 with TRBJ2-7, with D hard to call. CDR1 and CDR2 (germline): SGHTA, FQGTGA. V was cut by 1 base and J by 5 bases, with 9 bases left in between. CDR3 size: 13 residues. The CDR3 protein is CASSLMPRDEQYF. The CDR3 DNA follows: TGTGCCAGCAGCTTAATGCCACGAGACGAGCAGTACTTC.

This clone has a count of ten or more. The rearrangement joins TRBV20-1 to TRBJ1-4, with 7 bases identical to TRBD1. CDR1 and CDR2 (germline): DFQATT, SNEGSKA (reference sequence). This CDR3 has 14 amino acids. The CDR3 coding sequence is TGCAGCGCTGGGACAGTTGCAACTAATGAAAAACTGTTTTTT. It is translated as CSAGTVATNEKLFF.

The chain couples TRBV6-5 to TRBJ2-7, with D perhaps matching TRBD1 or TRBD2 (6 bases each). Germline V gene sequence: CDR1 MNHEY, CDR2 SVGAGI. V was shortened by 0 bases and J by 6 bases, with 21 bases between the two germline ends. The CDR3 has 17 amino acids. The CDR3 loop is CASSYSMGTGTLSEQYF. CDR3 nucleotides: TGTGCCAGCAGTTACTCGATGGGTACAGGGACTCTCAGCGAGCAGTACTTC.